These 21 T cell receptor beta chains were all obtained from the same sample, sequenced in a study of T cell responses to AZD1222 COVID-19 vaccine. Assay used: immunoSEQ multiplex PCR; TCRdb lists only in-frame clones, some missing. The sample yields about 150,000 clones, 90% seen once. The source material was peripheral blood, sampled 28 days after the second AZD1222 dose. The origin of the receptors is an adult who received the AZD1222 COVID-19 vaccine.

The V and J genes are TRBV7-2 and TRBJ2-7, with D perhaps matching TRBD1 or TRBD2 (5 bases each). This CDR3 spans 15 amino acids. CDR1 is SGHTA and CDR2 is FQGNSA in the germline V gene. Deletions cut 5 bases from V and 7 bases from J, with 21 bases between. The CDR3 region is CASSPTGTESPEQYF. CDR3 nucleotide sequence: TGTGCCAGCAGCCCCACCGGGACCGAATCGCCAGAGCAGTACTTC. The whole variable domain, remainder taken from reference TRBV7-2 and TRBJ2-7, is GAGVSQSPSNKVTEKGKDVELRCDPISGHTALYWYRQSLGQGLEFLIYFQGNSAPDKSGLPSDRFSAERTGGSVSTLTIQRTQQEDSAVYLCASSPTGTESPEQYFGPGTRLTVT.

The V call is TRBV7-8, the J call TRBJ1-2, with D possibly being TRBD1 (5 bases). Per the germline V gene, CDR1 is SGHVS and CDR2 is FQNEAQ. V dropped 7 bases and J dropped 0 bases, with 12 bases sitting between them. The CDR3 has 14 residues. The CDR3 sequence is CASKLTDANYGYTF. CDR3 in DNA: TGTGCCAGCAAACTGACAGATGCTAACTATGGCTACACCTTC.

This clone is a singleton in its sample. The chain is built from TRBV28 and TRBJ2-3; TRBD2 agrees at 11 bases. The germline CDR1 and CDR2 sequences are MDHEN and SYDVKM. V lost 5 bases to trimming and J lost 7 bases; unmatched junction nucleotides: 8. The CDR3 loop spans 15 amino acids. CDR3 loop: CASSPRLAGRNTQYF. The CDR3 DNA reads TGTGCCAGCAGTCCGCGACTAGCGGGAAGAAATACGCAGTATTTT.

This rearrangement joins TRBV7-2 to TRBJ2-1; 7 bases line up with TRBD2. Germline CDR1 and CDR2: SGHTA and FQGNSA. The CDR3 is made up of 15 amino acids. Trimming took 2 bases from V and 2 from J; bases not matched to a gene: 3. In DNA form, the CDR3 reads TGTGCCAGCAGCTTACAAAGCGGGGCCTACAATGAGCAGTTCTTC. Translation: CASSLQSGAYNEQFF.

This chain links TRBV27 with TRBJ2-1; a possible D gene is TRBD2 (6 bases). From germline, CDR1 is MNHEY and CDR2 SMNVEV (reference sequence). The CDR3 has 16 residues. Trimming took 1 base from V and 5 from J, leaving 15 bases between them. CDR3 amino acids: CASSLFGSYIDNEQFF. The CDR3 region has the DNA TGTGCCAGCAGTTTATTCGGGAGCTATATAGACAATGAGCAGTTCTTC.

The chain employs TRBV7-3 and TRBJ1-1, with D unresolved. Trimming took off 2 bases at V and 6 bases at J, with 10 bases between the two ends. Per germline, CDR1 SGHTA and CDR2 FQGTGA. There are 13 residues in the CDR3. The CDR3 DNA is TGTGCCAGCAGCTTATCGGGAAAAGCTGAAGCTTTCTTT. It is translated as CASSLSGKAEAFF.

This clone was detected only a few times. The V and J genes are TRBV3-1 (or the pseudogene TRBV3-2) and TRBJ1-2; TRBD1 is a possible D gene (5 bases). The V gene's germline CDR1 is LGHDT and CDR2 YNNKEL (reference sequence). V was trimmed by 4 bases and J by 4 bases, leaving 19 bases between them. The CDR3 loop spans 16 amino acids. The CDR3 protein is CASSLRGAGRAYGYTF. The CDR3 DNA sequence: TGTGCCAGCAGCCTGCGAGGGGCCGGGCGGGCCTATGGCTACACCTTC.

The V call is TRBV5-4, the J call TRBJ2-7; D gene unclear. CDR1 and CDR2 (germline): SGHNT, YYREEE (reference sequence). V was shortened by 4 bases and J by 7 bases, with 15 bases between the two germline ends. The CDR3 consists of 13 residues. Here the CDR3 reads CASSPEPLVEQYF. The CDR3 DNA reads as TGTGCCAGCAGCCCTGAACCTTTGGTAGAGCAGTACTTC.

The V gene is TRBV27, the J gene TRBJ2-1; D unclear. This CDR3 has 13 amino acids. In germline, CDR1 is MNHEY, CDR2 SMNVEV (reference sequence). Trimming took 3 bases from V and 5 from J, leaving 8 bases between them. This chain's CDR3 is CASSFRRDNEQFF. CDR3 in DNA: TGTGCCAGCAGTTTCCGAAGGGACAATGAGCAGTTCTTC.

The CDR3 here is CASSPSFPGYGYTF. CDR3 DNA sequence: TGTGCCAGCAGTCCTTCCTTCCCTGGATATGGCTACACCTTC. The J gene is TRBJ1-2, the V gene TRBV6-5; no definite D call. Per germline, CDR1 MNHEY and CDR2 SVGAGI. Trimming cost V 5 bases and J 5 bases, with 15 bases left between them. This CDR3 is 14 amino acids long.

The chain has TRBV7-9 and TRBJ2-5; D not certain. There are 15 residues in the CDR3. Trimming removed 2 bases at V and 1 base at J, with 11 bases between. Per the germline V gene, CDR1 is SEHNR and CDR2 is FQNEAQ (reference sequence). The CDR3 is CASSLSSGLQETQYF. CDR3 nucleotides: TGTGCCAGCAGCTTAAGCTCCGGGCTCCAAGAGACCCAGTACTTC.

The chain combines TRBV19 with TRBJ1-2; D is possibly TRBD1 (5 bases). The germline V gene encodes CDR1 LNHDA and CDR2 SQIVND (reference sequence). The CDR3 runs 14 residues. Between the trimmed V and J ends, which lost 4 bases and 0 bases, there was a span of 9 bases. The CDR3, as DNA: TGTGCCAGTAGTAAGACAGCAGCTAACTATGGCTACACCTTC. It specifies CASSKTAANYGYTF.

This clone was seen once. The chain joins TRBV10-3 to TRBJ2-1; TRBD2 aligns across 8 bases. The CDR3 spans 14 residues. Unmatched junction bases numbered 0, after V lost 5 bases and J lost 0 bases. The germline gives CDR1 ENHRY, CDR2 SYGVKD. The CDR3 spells CAISTSGSYNEQFF. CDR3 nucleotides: TGTGCCATCAGTACTAGCGGCTCCTACAATGAGCAGTTCTTC.

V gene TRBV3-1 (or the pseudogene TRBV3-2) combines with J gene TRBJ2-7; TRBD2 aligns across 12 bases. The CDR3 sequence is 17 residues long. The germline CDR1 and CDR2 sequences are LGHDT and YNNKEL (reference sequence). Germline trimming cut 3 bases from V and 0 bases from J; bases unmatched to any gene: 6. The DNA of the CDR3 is TGTGCCAGCAGCCACCCGACTAGCGGGGGCCTCTCCTACGAGCAGTACTTC. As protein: CASSHPTSGGLSYEQYF.

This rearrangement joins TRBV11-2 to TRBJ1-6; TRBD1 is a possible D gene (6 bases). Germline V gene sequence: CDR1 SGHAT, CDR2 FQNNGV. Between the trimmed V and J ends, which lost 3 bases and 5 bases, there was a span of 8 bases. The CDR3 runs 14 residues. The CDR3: CASSFGQNNSPLHF. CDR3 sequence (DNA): TGTGCCAGCAGCTTCGGACAGAATAATTCACCCCTCCACTTT.

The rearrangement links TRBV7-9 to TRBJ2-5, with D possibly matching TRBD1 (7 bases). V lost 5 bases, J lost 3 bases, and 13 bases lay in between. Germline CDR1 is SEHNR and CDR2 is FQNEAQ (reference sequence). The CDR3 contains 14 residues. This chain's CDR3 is CASSTRGAKETQYF. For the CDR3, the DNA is TGTGCCAGCAGCACCAGGGGGGCAAAAGAGACCCAGTACTTC.

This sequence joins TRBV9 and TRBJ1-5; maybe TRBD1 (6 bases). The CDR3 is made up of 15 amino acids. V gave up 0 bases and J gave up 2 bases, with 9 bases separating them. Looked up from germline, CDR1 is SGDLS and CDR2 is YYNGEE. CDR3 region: CASSVEDSRNQPQHF. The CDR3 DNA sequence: TGTGCCAGCAGCGTAGAGGACAGCCGCAATCAGCCCCAGCATTTT.

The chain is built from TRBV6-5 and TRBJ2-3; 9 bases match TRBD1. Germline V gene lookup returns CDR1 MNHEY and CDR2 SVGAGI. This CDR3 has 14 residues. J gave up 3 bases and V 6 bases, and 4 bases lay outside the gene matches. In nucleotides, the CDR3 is TGTGCCAGCAGCTGGACAGGGGCTACAGATACGCAGTATTTT. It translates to CASSWTGATDTQYF.

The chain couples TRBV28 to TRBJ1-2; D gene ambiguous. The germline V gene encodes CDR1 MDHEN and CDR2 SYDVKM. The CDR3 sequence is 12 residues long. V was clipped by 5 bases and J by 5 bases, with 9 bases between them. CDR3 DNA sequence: TGTGCCAGCAGTATCAATCAGTATGGCTACACCTTC. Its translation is CASSINQYGYTF.

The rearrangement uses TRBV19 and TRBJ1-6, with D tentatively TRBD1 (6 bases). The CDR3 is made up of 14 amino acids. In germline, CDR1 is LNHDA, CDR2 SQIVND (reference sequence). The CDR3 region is CAAGGGQGGSPLHF. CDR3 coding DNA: TGTGCTGCCGGAGGGGGGCAGGGTGGTTCACCCCTCCACTTT. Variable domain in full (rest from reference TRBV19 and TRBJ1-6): DGGITQSPKYLFRKEGQNVTLSCEQNLNHDAMYWYRQDPGQGLRLIYYSQIVNDFQKGDIAEGYSVSREKKESFPLTVTSAQKNPTAFYLCAAGGGQGGSPLHFGNGTRLTVT.

The CDR3 protein is CASSQRDRDGEQYF. CDR3 nucleotide sequence: TGCGCCAGCAGCCAGCGGGACAGGGACGGCGAGCAGTACTTC. The rearrangement uses TRBV4-1 and TRBJ2-7; 9 bases agree with TRBD1. Losses at the gene ends were 3 bases for V and 6 bases for J; bases not matched to a gene: 6. The CDR3 has 14 amino acids. Germline CDR1 MGHRA, CDR2 YSYEKL.